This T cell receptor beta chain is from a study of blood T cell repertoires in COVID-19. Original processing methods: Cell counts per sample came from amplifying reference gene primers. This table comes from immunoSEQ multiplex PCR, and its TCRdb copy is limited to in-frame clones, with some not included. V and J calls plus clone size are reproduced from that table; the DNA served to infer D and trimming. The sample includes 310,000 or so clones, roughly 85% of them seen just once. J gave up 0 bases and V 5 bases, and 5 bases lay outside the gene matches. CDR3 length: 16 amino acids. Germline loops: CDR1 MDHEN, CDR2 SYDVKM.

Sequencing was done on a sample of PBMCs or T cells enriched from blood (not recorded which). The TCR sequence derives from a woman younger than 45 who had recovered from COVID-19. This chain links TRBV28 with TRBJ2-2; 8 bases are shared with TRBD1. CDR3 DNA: TGTGCCAGCAGTAATGACAGGGGCCCGAACACCGGGGAGCTGTTTTTT. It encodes CASSNDRGPNTGELFF.